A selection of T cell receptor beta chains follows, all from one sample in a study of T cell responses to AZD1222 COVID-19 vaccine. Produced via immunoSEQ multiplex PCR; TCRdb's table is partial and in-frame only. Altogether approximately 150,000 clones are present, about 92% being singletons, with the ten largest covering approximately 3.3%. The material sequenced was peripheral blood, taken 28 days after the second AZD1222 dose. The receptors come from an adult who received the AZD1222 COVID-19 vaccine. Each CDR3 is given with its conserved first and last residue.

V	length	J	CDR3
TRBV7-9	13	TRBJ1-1	CASSLTEGVWAFF
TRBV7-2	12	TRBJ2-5	CASSLALETQYF
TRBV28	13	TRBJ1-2	CASSSGQGDGYTF
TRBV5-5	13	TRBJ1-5	CASSSDNNQPQHF
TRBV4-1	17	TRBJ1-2	CASSQVRGLGQHYGYTF
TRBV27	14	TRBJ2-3	CASSLPGQPNTQYF
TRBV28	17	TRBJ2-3	CASSSISGGRVTDTQYF
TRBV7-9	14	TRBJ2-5	CASSPRGRRETQYF
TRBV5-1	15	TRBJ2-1	CASSTGTGIYNEQFF
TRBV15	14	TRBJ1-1	CATSRDSGLTEAFF
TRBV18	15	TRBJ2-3	CASSRVAGTTDTQYF
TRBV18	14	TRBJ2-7	CASSPVIGPYEQYF
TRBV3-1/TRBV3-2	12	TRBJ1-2	CASSVSGDGYTF
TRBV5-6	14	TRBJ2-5	CASSLVVNGETQYF
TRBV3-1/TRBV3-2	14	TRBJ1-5	CASSQGTLNQPQHF
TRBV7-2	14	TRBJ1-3	CASSSQGAGNTIYF
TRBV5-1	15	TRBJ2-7	CASSSTAGGTYEQYF
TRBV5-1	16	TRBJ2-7	CASSLATSGSFYEQYF
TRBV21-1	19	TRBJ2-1	CASSNNWSSPGCIYNEQFF
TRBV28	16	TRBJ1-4	CASRGSDRATNEKLFF
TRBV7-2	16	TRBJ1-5	CASSLDPGGNNQPQHF
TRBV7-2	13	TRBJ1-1	CASSSPVNTEAFF
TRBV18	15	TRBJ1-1	CASSPPAGVNTEAFF
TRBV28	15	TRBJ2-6	CASSRTGSGANVLTF
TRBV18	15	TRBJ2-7	CASSPVGGSVYEQYF